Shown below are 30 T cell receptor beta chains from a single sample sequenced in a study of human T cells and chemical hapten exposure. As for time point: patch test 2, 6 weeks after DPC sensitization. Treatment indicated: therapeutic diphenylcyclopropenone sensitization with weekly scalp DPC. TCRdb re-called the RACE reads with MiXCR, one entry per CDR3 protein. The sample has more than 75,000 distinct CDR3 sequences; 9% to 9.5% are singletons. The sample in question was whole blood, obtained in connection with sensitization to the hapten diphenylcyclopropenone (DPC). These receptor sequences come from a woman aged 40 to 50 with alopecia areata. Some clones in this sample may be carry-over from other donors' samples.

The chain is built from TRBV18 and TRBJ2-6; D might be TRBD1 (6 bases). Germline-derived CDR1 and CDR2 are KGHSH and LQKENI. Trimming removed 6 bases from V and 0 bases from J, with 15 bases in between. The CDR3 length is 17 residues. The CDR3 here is CASSEQGASSGANVLTF. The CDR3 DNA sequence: TGTGCCAGCTCTGAACAGGGCGCTAGCTCTGGGGCCAACGTCCTGACTTTC.

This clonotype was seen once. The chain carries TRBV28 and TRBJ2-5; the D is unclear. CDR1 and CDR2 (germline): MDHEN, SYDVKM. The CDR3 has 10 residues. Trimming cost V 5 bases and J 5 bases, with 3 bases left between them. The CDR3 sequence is CASSTETQYF. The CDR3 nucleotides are TGTGCCAGCAGTACGGAGACCCAGTACTTC.

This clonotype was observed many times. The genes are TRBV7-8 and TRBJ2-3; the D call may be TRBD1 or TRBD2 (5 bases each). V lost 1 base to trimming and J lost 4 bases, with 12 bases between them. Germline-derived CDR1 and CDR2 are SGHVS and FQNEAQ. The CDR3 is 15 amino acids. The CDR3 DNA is TGTGCCAGCAGCTTAGATGGGGGTTCAGCAGATACGCAGTATTTT. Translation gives CASSLDGGSADTQYF.

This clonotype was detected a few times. In nucleotides, the CDR3 is TGTGCCAGCAGCCAAGGTGCACACTCGGCCAAAAACATTCAGTACTTC. Protein: CASSQGAHSAKNIQYF. The rearrangement joins TRBV4-2 to TRBJ2-4; D not resolved. V lost 1 base, J lost 1 base, and 11 bases lay in between. Germline-derived CDR1 and CDR2 are LGHNA and YNFKEQ. CDR3 size: 16 residues.

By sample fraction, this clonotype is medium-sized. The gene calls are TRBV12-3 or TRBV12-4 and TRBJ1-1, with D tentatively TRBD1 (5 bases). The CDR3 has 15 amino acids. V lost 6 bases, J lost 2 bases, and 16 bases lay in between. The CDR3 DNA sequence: TGTGCCAGCAGCCCGGGGGGACTGCTTAACACTGAAGCTTTCTTT. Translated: CASSPGGLLNTEAFF.

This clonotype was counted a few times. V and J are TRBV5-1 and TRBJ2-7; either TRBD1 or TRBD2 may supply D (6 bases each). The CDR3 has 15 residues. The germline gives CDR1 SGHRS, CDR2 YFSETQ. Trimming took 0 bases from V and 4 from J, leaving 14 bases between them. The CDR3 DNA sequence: TGCGCCAGCAGCTTGGGTTCGGGGGCCACATACGAGCAGTACTTC. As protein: CASSLGSGATYEQYF.

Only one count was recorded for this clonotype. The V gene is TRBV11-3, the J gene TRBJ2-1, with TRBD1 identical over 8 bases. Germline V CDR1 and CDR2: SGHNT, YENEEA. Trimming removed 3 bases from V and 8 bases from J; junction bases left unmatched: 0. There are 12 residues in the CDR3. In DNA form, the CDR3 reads TGTGCCAGCAGCTTGGACAGGGATGAGCAGTTCTTC. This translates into CASSLDRDEQFF.

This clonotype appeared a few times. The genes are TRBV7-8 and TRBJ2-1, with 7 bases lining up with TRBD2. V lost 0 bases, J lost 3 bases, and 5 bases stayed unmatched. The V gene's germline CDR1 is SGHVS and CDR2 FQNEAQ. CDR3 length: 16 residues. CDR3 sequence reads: CASSLAPSGNYNEQFF. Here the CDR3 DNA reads TGTGCCAGCAGCTTAGCCCCTAGCGGAAACTACAATGAGCAGTTCTTC.

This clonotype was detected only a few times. The CDR3 nucleotides are TGCGCCAGCAGCCAAGGGTTTTCGACTTCCACCACCCTATATACGCAGTATTTT. Translating it yields CASSQGFSTSTTLYTQYF. V gene TRBV4-3 combines with J gene TRBJ2-3, with no clear D. The CDR3 spans 18 residues. Germline assignment: CDR1 LGHNA and CDR2 YSLEER. The V and J ends lost 1 base and 7 bases respectively, with 24 bases between them.

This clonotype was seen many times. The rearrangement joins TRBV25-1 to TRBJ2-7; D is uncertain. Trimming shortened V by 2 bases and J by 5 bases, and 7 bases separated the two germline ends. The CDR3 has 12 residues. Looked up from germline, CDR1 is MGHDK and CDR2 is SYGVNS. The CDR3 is CASSERGNEQYF. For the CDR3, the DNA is TGTGCCAGCAGTGAAAGAGGTAACGAGCAGTACTTC.

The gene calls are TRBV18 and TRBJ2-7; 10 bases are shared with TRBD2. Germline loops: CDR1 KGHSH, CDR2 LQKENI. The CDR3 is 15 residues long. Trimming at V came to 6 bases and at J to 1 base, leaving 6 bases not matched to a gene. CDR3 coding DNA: TGTGCCAGCTCCCGCGGGACTAGCGCTTCCTACGAGCAGTACTTC. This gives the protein CASSRGTSASYEQYF.

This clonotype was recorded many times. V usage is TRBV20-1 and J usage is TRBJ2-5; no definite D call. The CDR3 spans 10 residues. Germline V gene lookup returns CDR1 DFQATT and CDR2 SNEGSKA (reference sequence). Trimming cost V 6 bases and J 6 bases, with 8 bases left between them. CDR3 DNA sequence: TGCAGTGCCCCTCTACAGACCCAGTACTTC. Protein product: CSAPLQTQYF.

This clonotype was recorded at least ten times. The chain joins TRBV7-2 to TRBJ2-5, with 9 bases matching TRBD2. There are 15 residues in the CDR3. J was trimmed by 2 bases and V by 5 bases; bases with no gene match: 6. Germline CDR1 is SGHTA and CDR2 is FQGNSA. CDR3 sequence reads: CASSTLGLAQETQYF. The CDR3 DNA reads TGTGCCAGCAGCACCCTAGGACTAGCGCAAGAGACCCAGTACTTC. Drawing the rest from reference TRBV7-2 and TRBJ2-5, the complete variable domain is GAGVSQSPSNKVTEKGKDVELRCDPISGHTALYWYRQSLGQGLEFLIYFQGNSAPDKSGLPSDRFSAERTGGSVSTLTIQRTQQEDSAVYLCASSTLGLAQETQYFGPGTRLLVL.

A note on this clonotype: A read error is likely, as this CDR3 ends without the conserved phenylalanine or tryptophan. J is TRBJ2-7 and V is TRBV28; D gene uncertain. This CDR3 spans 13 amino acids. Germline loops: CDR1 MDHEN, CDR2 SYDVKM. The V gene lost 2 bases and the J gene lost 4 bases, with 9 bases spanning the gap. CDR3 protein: CASSLAARYEQYY. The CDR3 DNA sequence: TGTGCCAGCAGTTTAGCAGCCCGTTACGAGCAGTACTAC.

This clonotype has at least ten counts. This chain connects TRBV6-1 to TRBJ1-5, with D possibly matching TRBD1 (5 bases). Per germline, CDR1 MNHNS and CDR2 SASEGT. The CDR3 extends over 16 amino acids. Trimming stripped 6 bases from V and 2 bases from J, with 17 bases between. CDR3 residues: CASRHRGVAGNQPQHF. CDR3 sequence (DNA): TGTGCCAGCAGACACCGGGGGGTTGCTGGCAATCAGCCCCAGCATTTT.

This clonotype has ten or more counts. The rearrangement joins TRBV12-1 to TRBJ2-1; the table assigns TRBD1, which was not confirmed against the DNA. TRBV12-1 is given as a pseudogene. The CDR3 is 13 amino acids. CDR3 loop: CASSGDTHPKQFF. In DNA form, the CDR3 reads TGTGCCAGCAGCGGGGACACCCACCCGAAGCAGTTCTTC.

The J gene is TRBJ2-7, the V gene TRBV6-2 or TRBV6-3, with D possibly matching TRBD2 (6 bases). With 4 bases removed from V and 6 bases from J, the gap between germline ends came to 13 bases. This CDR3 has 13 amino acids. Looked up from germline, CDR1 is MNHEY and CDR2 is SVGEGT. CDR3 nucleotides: TGTGCCAGCAGTTCCACCCTCGGGGGCGAGCAGTACTTC. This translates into CASSSTLGGEQYF.

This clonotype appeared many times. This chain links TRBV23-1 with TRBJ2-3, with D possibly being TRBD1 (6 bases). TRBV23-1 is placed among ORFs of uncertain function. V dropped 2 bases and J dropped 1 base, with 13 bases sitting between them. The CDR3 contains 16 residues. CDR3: CASSQDHGQRTDTQYF. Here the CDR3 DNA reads TGCGCCAGCAGTCAAGACCACGGACAGCGCACAGATACGCAGTATTTT.

CDR3 nucleotide sequence: TGCGCCAGCAGCCAGGGACTAGCGGCAGATACGCAGTATTTT. This sequence encodes CASSQGLAADTQYF. The chain links TRBV4-1 to TRBJ2-3; 11 nucleotides align to TRBD2. Germline values: CDR1 MGHRA, CDR2 YSYEKL. V gave up 3 bases and J gave up 4 bases; unmatched junction bases: 0. This CDR3 has 14 residues.

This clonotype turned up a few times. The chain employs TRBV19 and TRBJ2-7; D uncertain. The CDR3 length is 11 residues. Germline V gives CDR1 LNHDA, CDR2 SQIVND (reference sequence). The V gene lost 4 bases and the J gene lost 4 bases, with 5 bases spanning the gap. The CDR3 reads CASSRNYEQYF. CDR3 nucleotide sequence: TGTGCCAGTAGTAGAAATTACGAGCAGTACTTC.

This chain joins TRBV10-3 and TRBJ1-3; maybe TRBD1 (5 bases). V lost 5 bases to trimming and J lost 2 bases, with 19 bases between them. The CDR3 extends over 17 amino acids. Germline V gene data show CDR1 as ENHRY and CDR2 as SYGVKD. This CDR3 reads CAISPLMTERTGNTIYF. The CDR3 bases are TGTGCCATCAGTCCTCTAATGACAGAACGGACTGGAAACACCATATATTTT.

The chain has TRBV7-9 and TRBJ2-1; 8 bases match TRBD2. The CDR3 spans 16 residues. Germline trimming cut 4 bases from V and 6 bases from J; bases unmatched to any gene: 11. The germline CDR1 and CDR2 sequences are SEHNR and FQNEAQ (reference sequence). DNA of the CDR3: TGTGCCAGCAGCTCATGGACCGGGACTAGGGCCAATGAGCAGTTCTTC. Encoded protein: CASSSWTGTRANEQFF.

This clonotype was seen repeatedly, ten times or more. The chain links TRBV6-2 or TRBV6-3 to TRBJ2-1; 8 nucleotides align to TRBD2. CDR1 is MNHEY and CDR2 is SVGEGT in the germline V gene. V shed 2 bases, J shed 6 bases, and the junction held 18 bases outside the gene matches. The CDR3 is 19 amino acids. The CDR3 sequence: CASSYPRSPSGRGRNEQFF. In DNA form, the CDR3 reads TGTGCCAGCAGTTACCCTCGGTCCCCCTCCGGGAGGGGTCGCAATGAGCAGTTCTTC.

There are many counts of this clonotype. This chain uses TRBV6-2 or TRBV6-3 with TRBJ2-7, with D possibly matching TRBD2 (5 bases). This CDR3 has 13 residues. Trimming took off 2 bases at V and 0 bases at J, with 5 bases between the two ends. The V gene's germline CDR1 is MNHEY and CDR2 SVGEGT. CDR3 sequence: CASSYSGSYEQYF. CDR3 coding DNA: TGTGCCAGCAGTTACAGCGGCTCCTACGAGCAGTACTTC.

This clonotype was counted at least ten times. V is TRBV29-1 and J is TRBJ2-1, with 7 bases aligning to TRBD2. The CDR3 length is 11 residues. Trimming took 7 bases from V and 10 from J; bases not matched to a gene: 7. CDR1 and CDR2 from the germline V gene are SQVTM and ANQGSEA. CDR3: CSANPGGEQFF. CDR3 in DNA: TGCAGCGCCAACCCCGGGGGGGAGCAGTTCTTC.

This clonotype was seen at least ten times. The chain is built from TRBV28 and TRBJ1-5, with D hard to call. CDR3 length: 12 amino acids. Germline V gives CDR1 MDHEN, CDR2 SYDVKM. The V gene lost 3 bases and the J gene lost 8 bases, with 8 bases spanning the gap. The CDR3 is CASSFGFEPQHF. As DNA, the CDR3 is TGTGCCAGCAGTTTTGGGTTCGAGCCCCAGCATTTT.

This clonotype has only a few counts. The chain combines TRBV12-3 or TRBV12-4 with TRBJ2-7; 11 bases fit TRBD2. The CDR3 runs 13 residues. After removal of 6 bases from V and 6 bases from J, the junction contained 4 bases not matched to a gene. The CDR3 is CASSSGLAVEQYF. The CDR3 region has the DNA TGTGCCAGCAGCTCGGGACTAGCGGTCGAGCAGTACTTC.

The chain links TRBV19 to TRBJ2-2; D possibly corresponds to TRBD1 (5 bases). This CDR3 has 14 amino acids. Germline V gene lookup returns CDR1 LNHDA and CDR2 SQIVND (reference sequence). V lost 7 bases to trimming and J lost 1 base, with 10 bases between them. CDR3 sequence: CASKAGQNTGELFF. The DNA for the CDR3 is TGTGCCAGTAAAGCAGGACAGAACACCGGGGAGCTGTTTTTT. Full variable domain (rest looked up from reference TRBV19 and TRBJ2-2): DGGITQSPKYLFRKEGQNVTLSCEQNLNHDAMYWYRQDPGQGLRLIYYSQIVNDFQKGDIAEGYSVSREKKESFPLTVTSAQKNPTAFYLCASKAGQNTGELFFGEGSRLTVL.

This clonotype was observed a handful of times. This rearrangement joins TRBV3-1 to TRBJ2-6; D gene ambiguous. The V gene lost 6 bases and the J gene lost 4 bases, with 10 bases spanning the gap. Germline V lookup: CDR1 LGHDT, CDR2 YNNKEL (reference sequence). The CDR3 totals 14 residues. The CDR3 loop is CASSLLAGANVLTF. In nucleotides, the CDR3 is TGTGCCAGCAGTCTGCTCGCCGGGGCCAACGTCCTGACTTTC.

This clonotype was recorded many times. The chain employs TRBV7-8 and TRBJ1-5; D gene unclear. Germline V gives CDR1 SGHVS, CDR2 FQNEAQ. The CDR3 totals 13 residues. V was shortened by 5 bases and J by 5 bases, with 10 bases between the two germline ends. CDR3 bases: TGTGCCAGCAGCCCCGAAAGGGATCAGCCCCAGCATTTT. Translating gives CASSPERDQPQHF.